The 25 T cell receptor beta chains listed next were all sequenced from one sample in a study of human T cells and chemical hapten exposure. TCRdb reprocessed the RACE reads via MiXCR and lists one record per CDR3 protein. The sample has approximately 340,000 distinct CDR3 sequences; about 7% are singletons. Time point meaning: patch test 1, 2 weeks after DPC sensitization. Indicated treatment: therapeutic diphenylcyclopropenone sensitization with weekly scalp DPC. The sample consisted of whole blood, taken in connection with sensitization to the hapten diphenylcyclopropenone (DPC). The receptors originated from a woman aged 18-30 years with alopecia areata. Some clones in this sample may be carry-over from other donors' samples.

This clonotype came up many times. V gene TRBV18 combines with J gene TRBJ2-1; D gene uncertain. Germline V gene lookup returns CDR1 KGHSH and CDR2 LQKENI. The CDR3 spans 14 residues. The V end was cut by 3 bases, the J end by 8 bases, with 14 bases between. The CDR3 spells CASSPPSTSDEQFF. As DNA, the CDR3 is TGTGCCAGCTCACCCCCGTCAACTTCGGATGAGCAGTTCTTC.

This chain uses TRBV18 with TRBJ2-7, with 14 bases matching TRBD2. J was trimmed by 2 bases and V by 6 bases; bases with no gene match: 6. CDR3 length: 16 amino acids. Per the germline V gene, CDR1 is KGHSH and CDR2 is LQKENI. The CDR3: CASSGTSGGLPYEQYF. The CDR3 DNA reads as TGTGCCAGCTCGGGGACTAGCGGGGGACTTCCCTACGAGCAGTACTTC. Filled out from reference TRBV18 and TRBJ2-7, the complete variable domain reads NAGVMQNPRHLVRRRGQEARLRCSPMKGHSHVYWYRQLPEEGLKFMVYLQKENIIDESGMPKERFSAEFPKEGPSILRIQQVVRGDSAAYFCASSGTSGGLPYEQYFGPGTRLTVT.

This clonotype came up a few times. The rearrangement joins TRBV6-6 to TRBJ1-6; weak D call: TRBD1 (6 bases). CDR3 length equals 16 residues. Germline V gives CDR1 MNHNY, CDR2 SVGAGI (reference sequence). Trimming cost V 6 bases and J 0 bases, with 12 bases left between them. This chain's CDR3 is CASRGAGNSYNSPLHF. CDR3 DNA: TGTGCCAGCAGGGGGGCAGGGAACTCCTATAATTCACCCCTCCACTTT.

Ten or more counts support this clonotype. The rearrangement joins TRBV29-1 to TRBJ1-5; tentative D call: TRBD1 (5 bases). Germline CDR1 and CDR2: SQVTM and ANQGSEA. Trimming removed 4 bases at V and 0 bases at J, with 10 bases between. This CDR3 spans 14 amino acids. The CDR3 is CSVGSGSSNQPQHF. The CDR3 DNA sequence: TGCAGCGTTGGTTCAGGGAGTAGCAATCAGCCCCAGCATTTT.

This clonotype has a count of ten or more. The rearrangement uses TRBV7-2 and TRBJ1-4, with D perhaps TRBD1 (5 bases). V was trimmed by 4 bases and J by 8 bases, leaving 14 bases between them. CDR1 is SGHTA and CDR2 is FQGNSA in the germline V gene. The CDR3 is 14 amino acids. The CDR3 sequence: CASSSGTYVEKLFF. The DNA of the CDR3 is TGTGCCAGCAGCTCCGGGACGTACGTCGAAAAACTGTTTTTT.

This chain joins TRBV9 and TRBJ2-1; the D gene is possibly TRBD1 (6 bases). Trimming removed 4 bases from V and 4 bases from J, with 12 bases in between. From germline, CDR1 is SGDLS and CDR2 YYNGEE. The CDR3 length is 14 residues. Here the CDR3 reads CASSPRQAYNEQFF. For the CDR3, the DNA is TGTGCCAGCAGCCCCCGACAGGCTTACAATGAGCAGTTCTTC.

The rearrangement links TRBV7-9 to TRBJ1-1; D perhaps matches TRBD1 (6 bases). The CDR3 is 15 residues long. Per the germline V gene, CDR1 is SEHNR and CDR2 is FQNEAQ (reference sequence). Trimming pared 1 base from V and 7 bases from J, leaving 16 bases between. The CDR3 protein is CASSLGRAGEDEAFF. In DNA form, the CDR3 reads TGTGCCAGCAGCTTAGGTCGGGCAGGGGAGGATGAAGCTTTCTTT.

This clonotype has a handful of counts. The chain recombines TRBV5-1 with TRBJ2-3; D is possibly TRBD1 or TRBD2 (5 bases each). CDR1 and CDR2 (germline): SGHRS, YFSETQ. This CDR3 spans 17 amino acids. Between the trimmed V and J ends, which lost 4 bases and 0 bases, there was a span of 18 bases. In DNA form, the CDR3 reads TGCGCCAGCAGCCCCCCGGGGCAGACATCTAGCACAGATACGCAGTATTTT. Its translation: CASSPPGQTSSTDTQYF.

In its sample, this clonotype was seen many times. The J gene is TRBJ2-3, the V gene TRBV27; D not certain. Trimming stripped 6 bases from V and 6 bases from J, with 7 bases between. This CDR3 comprises 11 residues. Per the germline V gene, CDR1 is MNHEY and CDR2 is SMNVEV (reference sequence). CDR3 residues: CASRFLDTQYF. In nucleotides, the CDR3 is TGTGCCAGCAGATTTCTGGATACGCAGTATTTT.

This clonotype has a count of ten or more. CDR3 coding DNA: TGTGCCAGCAGTGCAAGACAGGGAAGTGCGCGCAATCAGCCCCAGCATTTT. The encoded protein is CASSARQGSARNQPQHF. The gene calls are TRBV2 and TRBJ1-5; 7 bases map to TRBD1. Trimming removed 4 bases from V and 2 bases from J; junction bases left unmatched: 11. The CDR3 spans 17 residues. From germline, CDR1 is SNHLY and CDR2 FYNNEI.

This clonotype was counted ten times or more. V and J are TRBV18 and TRBJ1-5, with unresolved D. V was trimmed by 6 bases and J by 5 bases, leaving 23 bases between them. CDR3 length: 17 residues. Germline assignment: CDR1 KGHSH and CDR2 LQKENI. DNA for the CDR3: TGTGCCAGCTCGCCAACCATAGGAGGGCAGATAGATCAGCCCCAGCATTTT. Protein: CASSPTIGGQIDQPQHF.

In this sample, this clonotype turned up many times. The chain joins TRBV3-1 to TRBJ2-7, with D possibly matching TRBD2 (5 bases). V was shortened by 1 base and J by 2 bases, with 18 bases between the two germline ends. Germline V gene lookup returns CDR1 LGHDT and CDR2 YNNKEL (reference sequence). The CDR3 covers 17 residues. The chain's CDR3 is CASSQGERTLVPYEQYF. The CDR3 DNA sequence: TGTGCCAGCAGCCAAGGGGAGAGGACGCTTGTACCCTACGAGCAGTACTTC.

This clonotype was counted only a few times. V usage is TRBV6-5 and J usage is TRBJ1-1, with unresolved D. The V and J ends lost 8 bases and 5 bases respectively, with 9 bases between them. CDR3 length: 11 amino acids. Per germline, CDR1 MNHEY and CDR2 SVGAGI. The CDR3, as DNA: TGTGCCAGCCAAGTGGGGACTGAAGCTTTCTTT. It translates to CASQVGTEAFF.

This chain connects TRBV4-1 to TRBJ1-3, with a possible D match to TRBD1 (5 bases). V lost 0 bases and J lost 7, with 13 bases in between. The CDR3 covers 15 residues. Germline V gene lookup returns CDR1 MGHRA and CDR2 YSYEKL. This CDR3 reads CASSQEGVLLNTIYF. As DNA, the CDR3 is TGCGCCAGCAGCCAAGAGGGGGTTTTGCTGAACACCATATATTTT.

This clonotype has a count of ten or more. J is TRBJ2-7 and V is TRBV20-1; TRBD1 matches 8 bases. This CDR3 has 13 residues. Per germline, CDR1 DFQATT and CDR2 SNEGSKA (reference sequence). V shed 5 bases, J shed 2 bases, and the junction held 5 bases outside the gene matches. The CDR3 spells CSAGQGRAYEQYF. In DNA form, the CDR3 reads TGCAGTGCTGGACAGGGAAGGGCCTACGAGCAGTACTTC.

The chain uses TRBV6-6 and TRBJ1-3, with D unclear. V was clipped by 6 bases and J by 0 bases, with 12 bases between them. Germline V gene sequence: CDR1 MNHNY, CDR2 SVGAGI (reference sequence). This CDR3 is built from 15 residues. The DNA of the CDR3 is TGTGCCAGCAGCACTGCAGGTCGCTCTGGAAACACCATATATTTT. Translation gives CASSTAGRSGNTIYF.

V usage is TRBV28 and J usage is TRBJ1-5; unclear D gene. With 4 bases removed from V and 9 bases from J, the gap between germline ends came to 13 bases. This CDR3 has 13 amino acids. CDR1 MDHEN and CDR2 SYDVKM come from the germline V gene. The CDR3 loop is CASSSLRMGPQHF. The CDR3 coding sequence is TGTGCCAGCAGTTCTCTCCGTATGGGGCCCCAGCATTTT.

The CDR3 protein is CASSRERAEETQYF. The CDR3 nucleotides read TGCGCCAGCAGCCGCGAGCGGGCCGAGGAGACCCAGTACTTC. The V and J genes are TRBV4-1 and TRBJ2-5; a weak D match, TRBD2 (6 bases). The CDR3 covers 14 residues. Trimming cost V 4 bases and J 5 bases, with 14 bases left between them. Germline CDR1 MGHRA, CDR2 YSYEKL.

V is TRBV6-1 and J is TRBJ2-7; TRBD1 matches at 7 bases. The germline gives CDR1 MNHNS, CDR2 SASEGT. The J segment lost 6 bases and the V segment lost 7 bases, leaving 9 bases of the junction unmatched. CDR3 length: 13 residues. The CDR3 nucleotides read TGTGCCAGCATTAAGGGGGCGTTCGGCGAGCAGTACTTC. Protein: CASIKGAFGEQYF.

Many counts were recorded for this clonotype. The V and J genes are TRBV4-3 and TRBJ2-1; 8 bases align to TRBD2. Germline V gene data show CDR1 as LGHNA and CDR2 as YSLEER. Trimming at V came to 4 bases and at J to 7 bases, leaving 18 bases not matched to a gene. The CDR3 totals 18 residues. The CDR3 DNA is TGCGCCAGCAGCCGACAACATACCGGAGCGGGGGCCCAAAATGAGCAGTTCTTC. Translated: CASSRQHTGAGAQNEQFF.

This clonotype was counted ten times or more. Germline and junction disagree at one end, which may indicate a read error. The chain carries TRBV7-2 and TRBJ2-3; 10 nucleotides line up with TRBD2. This CDR3 has 16 amino acids. The germline gives CDR1 SGHTA, CDR2 FQGNSA. The CDR3 nucleotides are TGTGCCAGCAGTTTAGGGGCTAGCGGGGGAACAGATACGCAGTATTTT. This codes for CASSLGASGGTDTQYF.

Comment on this clonotype: The junction departs from germline at one end; a sequencing error may be responsible. This chain uses TRBV6-2 or TRBV6-3 with TRBJ2-3; D remains unclear. This CDR3 has 11 amino acids. Germline CDR1 reads MNHEY; CDR2 reads SVGEGT. CDR3 loop: CASSSTDTQNF. CDR3 sequence (DNA): TGTGCCAGCAGTAGCACAGATACGCAGAATTTT.

The chain is built from TRBV27 and TRBJ2-7; D possibly matches TRBD1 or TRBD2 (7 bases each). Trimming stripped 2 bases from V and 0 bases from J, with 14 bases between. From germline, CDR1 is MNHEY and CDR2 SMNVEV (reference sequence). The CDR3 sequence is 16 residues long. In DNA, the CDR3 is TGTGCCAGCAGTTTAGGTCAGGGGGGGGGCTCCTACGAGCAGTACTTC. Translation gives CASSLGQGGGSYEQYF.

This clonotype was recorded at least ten times. The chain is built from TRBV28 and TRBJ2-3, with a weak D call TRBD2 (6 bases). This CDR3 contains 16 residues. The V end was cut by 8 bases, the J end by 2 bases, with 20 bases between. The germline V gene has CDR1 MDHEN and CDR2 SYDVKM. The CDR3 coding sequence is TGTGCCAGCGGCCGGCCCGCGGGGCGAAACACAGATACGCAGTATTTT. Amino acid sequence: CASGRPAGRNTDTQYF.

Ten or more counts support this clonotype. This chain links TRBV5-4 with TRBJ2-3; 8 bases agree with TRBD2. The CDR3 has 16 residues. Trimming took 1 base from V and 2 from J; bases not matched to a gene: 6. The germline gives CDR1 SGHNT, CDR2 YYREEE (reference sequence). In DNA, the CDR3 is TGTGCCAGCAGCTTGAGCAGCGGGGGCCTCACAGATACGCAGTATTTT. This codes for CASSLSSGGLTDTQYF. Using reference TRBV5-4 and TRBJ2-3 for the parts outside the CDR3, the full variable domain is ETGVTQSPTHLIKTRGQQVTLRCSSQSGHNTVSWYQQALGQGPQFIFQYYREEENGRGNFPPRFSGLQFPNYSSELNVNALELDDSALYLCASSLSSGGLTDTQYFGPGTRLTVL.